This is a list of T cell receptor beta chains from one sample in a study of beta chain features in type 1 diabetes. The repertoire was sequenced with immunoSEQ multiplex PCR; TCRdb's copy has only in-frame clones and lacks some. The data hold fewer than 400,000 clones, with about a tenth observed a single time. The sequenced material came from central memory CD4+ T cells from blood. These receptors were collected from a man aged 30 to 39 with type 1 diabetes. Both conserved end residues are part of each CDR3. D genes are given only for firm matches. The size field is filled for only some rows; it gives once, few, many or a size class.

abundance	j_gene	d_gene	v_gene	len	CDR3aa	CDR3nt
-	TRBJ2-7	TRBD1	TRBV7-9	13	CASSLDRDNEQYF	TGTGCCAGCAGTCTTGACAGGGATAACGAGCAGTACTTC
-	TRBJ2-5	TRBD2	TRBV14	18	CASSQDLSGGPWGETQYF	TGTGCCAGCAGCCAAGATCTAAGCGGGGGCCCCTGGGGGGAGACCCAGTACTTC
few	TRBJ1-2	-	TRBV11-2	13	CASSLSGDYGYTF	TGTGCCAGCAGTTTATCTGGGGACTATGGCTACACCTTC
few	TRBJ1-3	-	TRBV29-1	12	CSVRNSGNTIYF	TGCAGCGTGAGGAACTCTGGAAACACCATATATTTT
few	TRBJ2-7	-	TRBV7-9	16	CASSPLGGAVLYEQYF	TGTGCCAGCAGCCCGCTGGGTGGGGCGGTGCTCTACGAGCAGTACTTC
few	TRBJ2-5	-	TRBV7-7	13	CASSLDGQETQYF	TGTGCTAGCAGCTTAGATGGCCAAGAGACCCAGTACTTC
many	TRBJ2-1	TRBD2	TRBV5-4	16	CASSLDGSGGNNEQFF	TGTGCCAGCAGCTTGGATGGGAGCGGGGGGAACAATGAGCAGTTCTTC
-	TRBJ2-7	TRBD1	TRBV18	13	CASSLDRKYEQYF	TGTGCCAGCTCCCTGGACAGGAAATACGAGCAGTACTTC
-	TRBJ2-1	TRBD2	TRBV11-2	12	CASSGRGNEQFF	TGTGCCAGCAGCGGGCGGGGGAACGAGCAGTTCTTC
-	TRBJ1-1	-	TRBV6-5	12	CASYRALREAFF	TGTGCCAGCTACCGGGCCCTTCGCGAAGCTTTCTTT
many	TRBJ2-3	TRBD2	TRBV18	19	CASSPRWEKLAGPTDTQYF	TGTGCCAGCTCACCACGGTGGGAAAAACTAGCGGGGCCCACAGATACGCAGTATTTT
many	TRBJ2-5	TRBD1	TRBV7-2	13	CASSRDRQETQYF	TGTGCCAGCAGCAGGGACAGGCAAGAGACCCAGTACTTC
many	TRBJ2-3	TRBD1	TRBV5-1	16	CASSLSPGTGTDTQYF	TGCGCCAGCAGCTTAAGCCCCGGGACAGGTACAGATACGCAGTATTTT
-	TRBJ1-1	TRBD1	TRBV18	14	CATGQGLLNTEAFF	TGTGCCACCGGACAGGGCCTCCTGAACACTGAAGCTTTCTTT
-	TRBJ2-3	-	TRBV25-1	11	CASTWADTQYF	TGTGCCAGCACCTGGGCAGATACGCAGTATTTT
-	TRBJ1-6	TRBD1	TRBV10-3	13	CAIREGQVATLHF	TGTGCCATCAGAGAAGGACAGGTGGCAACCCTCCACTTT
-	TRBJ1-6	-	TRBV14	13	CASSQVRDSPLHF	TGTGCCAGCAGCCAAGTTAGGGATTCACCCCTCCACTTT
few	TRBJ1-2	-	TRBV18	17	CASSPNEAGLANYGYTF	TGTGCCAGCTCACCAAATGAAGCAGGGTTAGCTAACTATGGCTACACCTTC
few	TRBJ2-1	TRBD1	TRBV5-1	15	CASSLGQGIYNEQFF	TGCGCCAGCAGCTTGGGACAGGGGATATACAATGAGCAGTTCTTC
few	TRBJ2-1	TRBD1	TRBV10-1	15	CASSRRTGAYNEQFF	TGCGCCAGCAGTCGGCGGACAGGGGCTTACAATGAGCAGTTCTTC
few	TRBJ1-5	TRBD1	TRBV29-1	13	CSVLTGLSQPQHF	TGCAGCGTTTTGACAGGGTTGAGTCAGCCCCAGCATTTT
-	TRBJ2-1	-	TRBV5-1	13	CASSWLQGNEQFF	TGCGCCAGCAGCTGGTTACAGGGTAATGAGCAGTTCTTC
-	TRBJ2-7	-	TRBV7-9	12	CASSFATYEQYF	TGTGCCAGCAGCTTCGCCACCTACGAGCAGTACTTC
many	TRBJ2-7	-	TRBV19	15	CASSMARGRGYEQYF	TGTGCCAGTAGTATGGCACGGGGACGAGGCTACGAGCAGTACTTC
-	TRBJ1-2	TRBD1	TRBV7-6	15	CASSPRTGGQDGYTF	TGTGCCAGCAGCCCTCGGACAGGGGGCCAGGATGGCTACACCTTC
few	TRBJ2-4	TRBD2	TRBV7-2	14	CASRAGEGWDIQYF	TGTGCCAGCAGAGCTGGGGAGGGCTGGGACATTCAGTACTTC
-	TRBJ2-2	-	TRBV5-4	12	CASSLWSGELFF	TGTGCCAGCAGCTTATGGAGCGGGGAGCTGTTTTTT
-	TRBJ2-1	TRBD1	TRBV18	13	CASSPRQGDEQFF	TGTGCCAGCTCACCAAGGCAGGGGGATGAGCAGTTCTTC
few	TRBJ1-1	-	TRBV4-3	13	CASSPKENTEAFF	TGCGCCAGCAGCCCGAAGGAGAACACTGAAGCTTTCTTT
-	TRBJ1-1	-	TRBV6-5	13	CASSLAQDTEAFF	TGTGCCAGCAGTTTAGCCCAGGACACTGAAGCTTTCTTT
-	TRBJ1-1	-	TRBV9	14	CASSFEGEGTEAFF	TGTGCCAGCAGCTTTGAAGGGGAGGGCACTGAAGCTTTCTTT
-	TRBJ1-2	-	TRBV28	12	CASSGRDYGYTF	TGTGCCAGCAGTGGCAGGGACTATGGCTACACCTTC
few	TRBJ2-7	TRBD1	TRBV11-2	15	CASSLQTGKPLEQYF	TGTGCCAGCAGCTTACAGACAGGGAAACCCCTCGAGCAGTACTTC
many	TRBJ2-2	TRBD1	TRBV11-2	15	CASTQPGQSTGELFF	TGTGCCAGCACCCAGCCGGGACAGAGCACCGGGGAGCTGTTTTTT
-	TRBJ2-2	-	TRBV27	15	CASSLTGNVIGELFF	TGTGCCAGCAGTTTAACAGGGAACGTAATAGGGGAGCTGTTTTTT
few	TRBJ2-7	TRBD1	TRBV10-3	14	CAIRGTGDFSEQYF	TGTGCCATCAGGGGGACAGGGGATTTCTCCGAGCAGTACTTC
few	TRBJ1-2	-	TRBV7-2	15	CASSEDRGRNYGYTF	TGTGCCAGCAGCGAGGACCGAGGAAGAAACTATGGCTACACCTTC
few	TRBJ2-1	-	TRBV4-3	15	CASSPLRAEGDEQFF	TGCGCCAGCAGCCCCCTAAGGGCCGAAGGAGATGAGCAGTTCTTC
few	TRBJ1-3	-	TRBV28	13	CASINGVGNTIYF	TGTGCCAGCATCAACGGGGTTGGAAACACCATATATTTT
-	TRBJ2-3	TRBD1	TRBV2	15	CASSEQGAGADTQYF	TGTGCCAGCAGTGAACAGGGGGCTGGTGCAGATACGCAGTATTTT
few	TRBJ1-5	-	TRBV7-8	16	CASSFGNSNSNQPQHF	TGTGCCAGCAGCTTTGGGAACAGCAATAGCAATCAGCCCCAGCATTTT
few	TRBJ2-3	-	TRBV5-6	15	CASSLWARHTDTQYF	TGTGCCAGCAGCTTGTGGGCCAGGCACACAGATACGCAGTATTTT
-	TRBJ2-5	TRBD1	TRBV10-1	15	CASSYPGQGAWTQYF	TGCGCCAGCAGTTACCCGGGACAGGGGGCGTGGACCCAGTACTTC
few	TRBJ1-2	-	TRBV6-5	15	CASSYSKGYLYGYTF	TGTGCCAGCAGTTACTCTAAAGGGTATCTCTATGGCTACACCTTC
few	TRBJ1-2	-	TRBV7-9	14	CASSQTGANYGYTF	TGTGCCAGCAGCCAGACAGGAGCTAACTATGGCTACACCTTC
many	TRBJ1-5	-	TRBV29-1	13	CSVGSGSNQPQHF	TGCAGCGTAGGCTCGGGAAGCAATCAGCCCCAGCATTTT
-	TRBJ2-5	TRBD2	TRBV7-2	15	CASSPGALGGETQYF	TGTGCCAGCAGCCCCGGGGCTTTGGGAGGGGAGACCCAGTACTTC
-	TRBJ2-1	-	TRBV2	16	CASSEKGGAPYNEQFF	TGTGCCAGCAGTGAAAAGGGGGGGGCCCCCTACAATGAGCAGTTCTTC
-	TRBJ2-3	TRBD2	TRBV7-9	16	CASSHRTGGRADTQYF	TGTGCCAGCAGCCACCGAACCGGGGGGAGAGCAGATACGCAGTATTTT
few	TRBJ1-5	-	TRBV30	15	CAWSIGGGGNQPQHF	TGTGCCTGGAGTATAGGGGGAGGGGGCAATCAGCCCCAGCATTTT
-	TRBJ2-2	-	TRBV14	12	CASSQDDRELFF	TGTGCCAGCAGCCAAGATGATCGGGAGCTGTTTTTT
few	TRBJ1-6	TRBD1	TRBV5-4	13	CASKLDRDSPLHF	TGTGCCAGCAAATTAGACAGGGATTCACCCCTCCACTTT
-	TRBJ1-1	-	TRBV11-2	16	CASSPPRQRLNTEAFF	TGTGCCAGCAGCCCCCCCCGACAGAGATTGAACACTGAAGCTTTCTTT
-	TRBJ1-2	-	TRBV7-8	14	CASSLVPGDYGYTF	TGTGCCAGCAGCTTAGTCCCCGGGGACTATGGCTACACCTTC